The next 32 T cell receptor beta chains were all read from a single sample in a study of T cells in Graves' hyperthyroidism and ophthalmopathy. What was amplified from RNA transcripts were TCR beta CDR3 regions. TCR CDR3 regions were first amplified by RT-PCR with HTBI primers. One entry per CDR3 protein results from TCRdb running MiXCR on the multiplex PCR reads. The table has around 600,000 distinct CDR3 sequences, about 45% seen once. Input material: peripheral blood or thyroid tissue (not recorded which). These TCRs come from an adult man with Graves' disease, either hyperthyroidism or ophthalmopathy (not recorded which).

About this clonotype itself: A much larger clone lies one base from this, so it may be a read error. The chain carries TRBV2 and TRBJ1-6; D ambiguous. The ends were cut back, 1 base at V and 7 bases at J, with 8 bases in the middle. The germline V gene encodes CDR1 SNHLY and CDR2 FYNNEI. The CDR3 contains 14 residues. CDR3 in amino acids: CASSEGAPNSPLHF. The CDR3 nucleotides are TGTGCCAGCAGTGAAGGGGCCCCAAATTCACCCCTCCACTTT.

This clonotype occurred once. The CDR3 here is CASREAGNEKLFF. The CDR3 region has the DNA TGTGCCAGCAGAGAGGCAGGGAATGAAAAACTGTTTTTT. The gene calls are TRBV2 and TRBJ1-4, with a weak D call TRBD1 (5 bases). CDR1 SNHLY and CDR2 FYNNEI come from the germline V gene. This CDR3 is built from 13 residues. Trimming shortened V by 6 bases and J by 5 bases, and 10 bases separated the two germline ends.

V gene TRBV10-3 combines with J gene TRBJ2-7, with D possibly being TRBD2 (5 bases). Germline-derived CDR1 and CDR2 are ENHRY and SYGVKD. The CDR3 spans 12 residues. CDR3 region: CAISVGNYEQYF. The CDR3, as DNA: TGTGCAATTAGCGTTGGGAACTACGAGCAGTACTTC.

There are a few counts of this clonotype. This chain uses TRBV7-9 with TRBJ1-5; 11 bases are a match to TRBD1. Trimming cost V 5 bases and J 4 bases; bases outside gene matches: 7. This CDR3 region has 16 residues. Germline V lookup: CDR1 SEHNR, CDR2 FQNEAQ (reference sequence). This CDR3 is CASSPGTGGGNQPQHF. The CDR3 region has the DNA TGTGCCAGCAGCCCGGGGACAGGGGGAGGAAATCAGCCCCAGCATTTT.

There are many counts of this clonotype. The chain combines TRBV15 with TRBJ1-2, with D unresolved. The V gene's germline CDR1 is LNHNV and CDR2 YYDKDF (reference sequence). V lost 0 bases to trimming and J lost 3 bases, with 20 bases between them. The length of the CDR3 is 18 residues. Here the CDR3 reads CATSRENGDGVKDYGYTF. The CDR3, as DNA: TGTGCCACCAGCAGAGAGAATGGAGATGGGGTAAAGGACTATGGCTACACCTTC.

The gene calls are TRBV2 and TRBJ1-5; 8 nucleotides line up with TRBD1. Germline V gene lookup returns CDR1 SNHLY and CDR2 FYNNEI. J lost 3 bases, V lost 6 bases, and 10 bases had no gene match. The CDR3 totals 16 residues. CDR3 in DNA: TGTGCCAGCAGAGCCATGGCAGGGGGCAACAATCAGCCCCAGCATTTT. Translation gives CASRAMAGGNNQPQHF.

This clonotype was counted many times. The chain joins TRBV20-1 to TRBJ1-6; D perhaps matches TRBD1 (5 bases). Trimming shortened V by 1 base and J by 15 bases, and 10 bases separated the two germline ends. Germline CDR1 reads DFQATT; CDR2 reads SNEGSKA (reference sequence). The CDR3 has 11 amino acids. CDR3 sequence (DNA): TGCAGTGCTAGAGGACAGTATCGCCTCCACTTT. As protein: CSARGQYRLHF.

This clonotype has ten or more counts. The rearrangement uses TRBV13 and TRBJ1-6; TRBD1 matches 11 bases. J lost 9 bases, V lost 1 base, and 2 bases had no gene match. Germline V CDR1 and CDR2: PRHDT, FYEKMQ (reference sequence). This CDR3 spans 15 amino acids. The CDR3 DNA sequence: TGTGCCAGCAGCTTAGTGGGGACAGGGGGTTCACCCCTCCACTTT. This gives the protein CASSLVGTGGSPLHF. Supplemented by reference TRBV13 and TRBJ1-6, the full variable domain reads AAGVIQSPRHLIKEKRETATLKCYPIPRHDTVYWYQQGPGQDPQFLISFYEKMQSDKGSIPDRFSAQQFSDYHSELNMSSLELGDSALYFCASSLVGTGGSPLHFGNGTRLTVT.

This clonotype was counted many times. The CDR3: CASSRDRVSNQPQHF. The CDR3 DNA follows: TGTGCCAGCAGCAGGGACAGGGTTAGCAATCAGCCCCAGCATTTT. The chain is built from TRBV2 and TRBJ1-5; 9 positions match TRBD1. Unmatched junction bases numbered 3, after V lost 6 bases and J lost 0 bases. This CDR3 comprises 15 residues. Germline values: CDR1 SNHLY, CDR2 FYNNEI.

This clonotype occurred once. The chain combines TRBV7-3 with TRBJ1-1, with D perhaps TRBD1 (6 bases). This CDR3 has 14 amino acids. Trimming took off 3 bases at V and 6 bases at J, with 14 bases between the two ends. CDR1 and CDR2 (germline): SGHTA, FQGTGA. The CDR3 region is CASSLSGVGSEAFF. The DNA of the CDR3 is TGTGCCAGCAGCTTGTCAGGGGTGGGGTCTGAAGCTTTCTTT.

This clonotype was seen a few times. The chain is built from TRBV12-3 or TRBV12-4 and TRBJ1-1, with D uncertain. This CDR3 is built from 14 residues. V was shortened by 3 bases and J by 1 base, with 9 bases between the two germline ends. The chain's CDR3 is CASSFGLGNTEAFF. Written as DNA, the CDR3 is TGTGCCAGCAGTTTCGGCCTTGGGAACACTGAAGCTTTCTTT.

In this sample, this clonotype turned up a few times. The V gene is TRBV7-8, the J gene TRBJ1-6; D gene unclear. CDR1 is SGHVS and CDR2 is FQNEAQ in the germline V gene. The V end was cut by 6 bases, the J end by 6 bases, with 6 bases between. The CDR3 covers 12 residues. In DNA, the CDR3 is TGTGCCAGCAGTCACCTTAATTCACCCCTCCACTTT. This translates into CASSHLNSPLHF. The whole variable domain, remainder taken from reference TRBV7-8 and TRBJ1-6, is GAGVSQSPRYKVAKRGQDVALRCDPISGHVSLFWYQQALGQGPEFLTYFQNEAQLDKSGLPSDRFFAERPEGSVSTLKIQRTQQEDSAVYLCASSHLNSPLHFGNGTRLTVT.

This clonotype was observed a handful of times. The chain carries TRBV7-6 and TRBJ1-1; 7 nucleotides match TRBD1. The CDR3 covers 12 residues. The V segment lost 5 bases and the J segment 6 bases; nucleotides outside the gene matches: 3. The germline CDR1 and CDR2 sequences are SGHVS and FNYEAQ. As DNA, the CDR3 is TGTGCCAGCAGCCAAGGGGGCCCTGAAGCTTTCTTT. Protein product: CASSQGGPEAFF.

The CDR3 loop reads CASSLNLKDEQYF. CDR3 sequence (DNA): TGTGCCAGCAGCTTAAATTTAAAGGACGAGCAGTACTTC. The chain recombines TRBV7-6 with TRBJ2-7; D is unresolved. Trimming removed 2 bases at V and 5 bases at J, with 10 bases between. Germline CDR1 is SGHVS and CDR2 is FNYEAQ. The CDR3 is made up of 13 amino acids.

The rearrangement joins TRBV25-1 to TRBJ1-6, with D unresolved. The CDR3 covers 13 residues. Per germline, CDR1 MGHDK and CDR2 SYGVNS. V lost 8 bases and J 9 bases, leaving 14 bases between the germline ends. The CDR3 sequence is CASHLGPVSPLHF. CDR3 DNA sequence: TGTGCCAGCCACCTAGGGCCCGTTTCACCCCTCCACTTT.

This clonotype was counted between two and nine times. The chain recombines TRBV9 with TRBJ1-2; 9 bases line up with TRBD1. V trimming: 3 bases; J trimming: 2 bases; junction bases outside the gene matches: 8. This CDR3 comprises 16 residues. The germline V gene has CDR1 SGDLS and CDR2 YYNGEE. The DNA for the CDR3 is TGTGCCAGCAGCGGTACCTACAGGGGGCCCAACTATGGCTACACCTTC. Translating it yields CASSGTYRGPNYGYTF.

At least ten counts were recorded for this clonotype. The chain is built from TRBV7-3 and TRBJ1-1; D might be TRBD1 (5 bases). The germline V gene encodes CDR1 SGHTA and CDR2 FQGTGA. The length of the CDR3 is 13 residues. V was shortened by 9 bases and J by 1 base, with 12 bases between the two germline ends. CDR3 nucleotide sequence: TGTGCCAGTAGTTCAGGGCAGAACACTGAAGCTTTCTTT. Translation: CASSSGQNTEAFF.

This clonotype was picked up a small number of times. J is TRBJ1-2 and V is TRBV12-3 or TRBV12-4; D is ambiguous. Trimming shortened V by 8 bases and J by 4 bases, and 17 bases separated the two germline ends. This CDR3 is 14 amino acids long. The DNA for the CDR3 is TGTGCCAGCCGCCCTCTCGGGCGCACCTATGGCTACACCTTC. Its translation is CASRPLGRTYGYTF.

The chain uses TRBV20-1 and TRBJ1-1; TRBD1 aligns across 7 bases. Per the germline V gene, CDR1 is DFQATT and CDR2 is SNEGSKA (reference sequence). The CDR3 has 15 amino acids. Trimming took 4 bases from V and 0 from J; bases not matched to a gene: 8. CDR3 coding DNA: TGCAGTGCTACGCCGACAGGGTGGGTGAACACTGAAGCTTTCTTT. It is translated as CSATPTGWVNTEAFF.

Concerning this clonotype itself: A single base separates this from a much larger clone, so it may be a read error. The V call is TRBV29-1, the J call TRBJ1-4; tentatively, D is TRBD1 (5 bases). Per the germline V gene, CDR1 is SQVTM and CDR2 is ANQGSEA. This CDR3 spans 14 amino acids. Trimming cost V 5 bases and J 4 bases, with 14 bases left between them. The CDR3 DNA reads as TGCAGCGTTACCCTGGGGCGGGGTAATGAAAAACTGTTTTTT. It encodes CSVTLGRGNEKLFF. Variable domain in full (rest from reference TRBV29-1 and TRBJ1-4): SAVISQKPSRDICQRGTSLTIQCQVDSQVTMMFWYRQQPGQSLTLIATANQGSEATYESGFVIDKFPISRPNLTFSTLTVSNMSPEDSSIYLCSVTLGRGNEKLFFGSGTQLSVL.

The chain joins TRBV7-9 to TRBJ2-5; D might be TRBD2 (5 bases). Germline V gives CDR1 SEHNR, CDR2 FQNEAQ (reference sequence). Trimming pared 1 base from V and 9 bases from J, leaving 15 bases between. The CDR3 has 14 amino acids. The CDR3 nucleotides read TGTGCCAGCAGCTTAGGGGGTAATGGGGAGCCCCAGTACTTC. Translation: CASSLGGNGEPQYF.

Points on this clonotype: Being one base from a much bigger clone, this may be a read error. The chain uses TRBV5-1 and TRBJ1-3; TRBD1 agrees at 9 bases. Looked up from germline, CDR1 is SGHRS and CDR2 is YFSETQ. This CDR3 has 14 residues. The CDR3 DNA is TGCGCCGGCAGCGATGGACAGGGGGGAAACACCATATATTTT. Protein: CAGSDGQGGNTIYF.

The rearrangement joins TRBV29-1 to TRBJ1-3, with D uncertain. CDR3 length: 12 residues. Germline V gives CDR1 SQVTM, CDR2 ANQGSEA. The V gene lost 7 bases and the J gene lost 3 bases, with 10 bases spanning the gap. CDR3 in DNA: TGCAGCGGGGCCGGGTTTGGAAACACCATATATTTT. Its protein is CSGAGFGNTIYF.

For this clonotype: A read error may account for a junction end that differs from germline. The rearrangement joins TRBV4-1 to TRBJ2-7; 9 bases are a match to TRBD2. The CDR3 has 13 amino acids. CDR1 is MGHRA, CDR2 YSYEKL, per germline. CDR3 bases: TGTGCCAGCAGCCAGGGACTAGCTTTCGAGCAGTACTTC. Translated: CASSQGLAFEQYF.

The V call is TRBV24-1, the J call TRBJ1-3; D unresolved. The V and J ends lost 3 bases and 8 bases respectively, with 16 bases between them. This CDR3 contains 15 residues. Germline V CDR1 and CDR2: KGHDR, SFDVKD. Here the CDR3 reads CATSDPSSGEDTIYF. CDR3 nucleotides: TGTGCCACCAGTGATCCCTCGAGTGGGGAAGACACCATATATTTT.

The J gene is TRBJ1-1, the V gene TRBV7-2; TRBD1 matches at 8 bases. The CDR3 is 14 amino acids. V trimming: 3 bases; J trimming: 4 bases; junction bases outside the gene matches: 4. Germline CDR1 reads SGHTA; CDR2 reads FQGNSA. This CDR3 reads CASSFNRGITEAFF. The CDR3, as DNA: TGTGCCAGCAGCTTTAACAGGGGGATCACTGAAGCTTTCTTT.

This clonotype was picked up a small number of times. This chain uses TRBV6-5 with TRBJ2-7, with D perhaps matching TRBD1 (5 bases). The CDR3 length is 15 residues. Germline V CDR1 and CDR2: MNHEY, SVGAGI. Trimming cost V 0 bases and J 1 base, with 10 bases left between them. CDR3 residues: CASSYSHQGSYEQYF. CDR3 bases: TGTGCCAGCAGTTACTCGCACCAGGGATCCTACGAGCAGTACTTC.

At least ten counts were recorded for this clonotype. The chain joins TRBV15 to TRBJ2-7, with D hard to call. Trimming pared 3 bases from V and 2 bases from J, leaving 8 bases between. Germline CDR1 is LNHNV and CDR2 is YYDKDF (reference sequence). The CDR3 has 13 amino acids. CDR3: CATSSPGPYEQYF. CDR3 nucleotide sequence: TGTGCCACCAGCAGTCCGGGCCCCTACGAGCAGTACTTC.

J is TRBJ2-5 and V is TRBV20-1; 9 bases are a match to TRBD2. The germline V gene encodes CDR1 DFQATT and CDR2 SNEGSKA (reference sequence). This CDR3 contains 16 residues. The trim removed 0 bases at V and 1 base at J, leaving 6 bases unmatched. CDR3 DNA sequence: TGCAGTGCTAGAGATCTCGCGGGAGGGATCCAAGAGACCCAGTACTTC. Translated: CSARDLAGGIQETQYF.

The CDR3, as DNA: TGCAGCGCCCAGGGGCGGGGCGAGCCCTACGAGCAGTACTTC. Protein product: CSAQGRGEPYEQYF. The chain combines TRBV20-1 with TRBJ2-7; D tentatively reads TRBD1 or TRBD2 (6 bases each). CDR1 is DFQATT, CDR2 SNEGSKA, per germline (reference sequence). The CDR3 extends over 14 amino acids.

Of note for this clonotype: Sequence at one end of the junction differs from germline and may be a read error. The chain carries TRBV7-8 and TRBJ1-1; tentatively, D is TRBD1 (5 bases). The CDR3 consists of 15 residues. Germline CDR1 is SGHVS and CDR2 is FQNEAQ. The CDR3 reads CASGANRNPNTEAFF. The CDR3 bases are TGTGCCAGCGGCGCAAACAGGAACCCGAACACTGAGGCTTTCTTT.

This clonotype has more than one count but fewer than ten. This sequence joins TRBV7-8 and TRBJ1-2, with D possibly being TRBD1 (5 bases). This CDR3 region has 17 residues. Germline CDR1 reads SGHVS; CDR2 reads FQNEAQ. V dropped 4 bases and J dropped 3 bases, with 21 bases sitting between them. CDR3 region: CASSSFPIGALDYGYTF. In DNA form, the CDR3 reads TGTGCCAGCAGCTCCTTCCCCATCGGGGCTTTAGACTATGGCTACACCTTC.